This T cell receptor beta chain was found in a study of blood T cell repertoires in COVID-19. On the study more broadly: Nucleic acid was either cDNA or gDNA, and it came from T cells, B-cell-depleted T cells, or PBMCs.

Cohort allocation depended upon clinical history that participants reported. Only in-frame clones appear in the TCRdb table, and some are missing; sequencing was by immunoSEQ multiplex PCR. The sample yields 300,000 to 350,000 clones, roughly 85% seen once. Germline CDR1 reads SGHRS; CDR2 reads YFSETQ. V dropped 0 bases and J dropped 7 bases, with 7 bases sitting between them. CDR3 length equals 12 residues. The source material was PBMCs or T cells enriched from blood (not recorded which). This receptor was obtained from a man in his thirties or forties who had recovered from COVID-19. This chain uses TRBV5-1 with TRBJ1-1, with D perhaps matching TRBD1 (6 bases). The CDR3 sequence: CASSLDRVEAFF. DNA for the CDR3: TGCGCCAGCAGCTTGGACAGGGTTGAAGCTTTCTTT.